A single sample is the source of the 27 T cell receptor beta chains below, sequenced in a study of T-cell memory formation after mild COVID-19. TCRdb called the 5' RACE reads again in MiXCR, with one record for every CDR3 protein. The table lists around 450,000 distinct CDR3 sequences, 24% of them singletons. Sequencing was carried out using PBMCs or a T cell subset sorted from them (not recorded which). The receptors come from an adult woman who had mild COVID-19 (a few samples of this study predate the infection). Cell type and time point are not known.

The table lists this clonotype with a few counts. The rearrangement joins TRBV30 to TRBJ1-3; 7 nucleotides align to TRBD1. The germline gives CDR1 GTSNPN, CDR2 SVGIG (reference sequence). The CDR3 is 16 amino acids. The junction had 9 bases not matched to a gene; V was cut back by 3 bases and J by 1 base. The DNA of the CDR3 is TGTGCCTGGAGCCCGGACAGGACGAATTCTGGAAACACCATATATTTT. The encoded protein is CAWSPDRTNSGNTIYF.

This clonotype occurred a few times. The gene calls are TRBV7-8 and TRBJ1-2, with no clear D. The CDR3 covers 15 residues. The ends were cut back, 5 bases at V and 8 bases at J, with 21 bases in the middle. Germline V gives CDR1 SGHVS, CDR2 FQNEAQ. The CDR3 DNA reads as TGTGCCAGCAGCGCGGGCCCCGGCGGCCTATGGGGCTACACCTTC. Its protein product is CASSAGPGGLWGYTF.

The chain employs TRBV28 and TRBJ2-7, with 7 bases aligning to TRBD1. Germline assignment: CDR1 MDHEN and CDR2 SYDVKM. J was trimmed by 3 bases and V by 7 bases; bases with no gene match: 9. The CDR3 extends over 14 amino acids. Here the CDR3 DNA reads TGTGCCAGCAAGCCTCCGGGACAGATCTACGAGCAGTACTTC. Its translation: CASKPPGQIYEQYF.

In this sample, this clonotype turned up a few times. The rearrangement uses TRBV4-3 and TRBJ2-7; 11 bases map to TRBD1. The CDR3 runs to 16 residues. Germline V gene data show CDR1 as LGHNA and CDR2 as YSLEER. Trimming at V came to 1 base and at J to 4 bases, leaving 6 bases not matched to a gene. The DNA of the CDR3 is TGCGCCAGCAGCCAAGGGGAGGGACAGGGGGATTACGAGCAGTACTTC. This codes for CASSQGEGQGDYEQYF.

This clonotype has just a few counts. This chain joins TRBV24-1 and TRBJ2-5; the match to TRBD1 covers 7 bases. Trimming removed 3 bases from V and 2 bases from J; junction bases left unmatched: 5. This CDR3 is built from 15 residues. Germline CDR1 KGHDR, CDR2 SFDVKD. In DNA form, the CDR3 reads TGTGCCACCAGTGATATCGGGACAGCACAAGAGACCCAGTACTTC. This translates into CATSDIGTAQETQYF.

This chain joins TRBV2 and TRBJ2-5, with D perhaps given as TRBD1 or TRBD2 (6 bases each). The length of the CDR3 is 17 residues. The germline CDR1 and CDR2 sequences are SNHLY and FYNNEI. V lost 5 bases and J lost 5, with 24 bases in between. The CDR3: CASSHPLGGPALETQYF. The CDR3 bases are TGTGCCAGCAGTCACCCACTTGGGGGGCCGGCACTCGAGACCCAGTACTTC.

A few counts support this clonotype. The chain has TRBV18 and TRBJ1-3; D ambiguous. CDR3 length: 15 amino acids. V shed 0 bases and J shed 4 bases, with 10 bases lying between them. Germline V lookup: CDR1 KGHSH, CDR2 LQKENI. In DNA form, the CDR3 reads TGTGCCAGCTCACCACCCGCGGGGTGGGGAAACACCATATATTTT. It encodes CASSPPAGWGNTIYF.

This clonotype was recorded a few times. The chain has TRBV29-1 and TRBJ2-1; 9 nucleotides agree with TRBD1. The CDR3 runs to 14 residues. V lost 5 bases to trimming and J lost 6 bases; unmatched junction nucleotides: 8. Per germline, CDR1 SQVTM and CDR2 ANQGSEA. This chain's CDR3 is CSVRSGTGSNEQFF. The CDR3 DNA reads TGCAGCGTTCGGTCCGGGACAGGGTCCAATGAGCAGTTCTTC.

In this sample, this clonotype turned up a few times. This rearrangement joins TRBV5-1 to TRBJ2-3; a weak D match, TRBD2 (6 bases). In germline, CDR1 is SGHRS, CDR2 YFSETQ. V was cut by 4 bases and J by 5 bases, with 20 bases left in between. The CDR3 has 16 residues. This chain's CDR3 is CASSESAAGFIDTQYF. As DNA, the CDR3 is TGCGCCAGCAGCGAATCGGCGGCGGGGTTCATAGATACGCAGTATTTT.

This clonotype was counted many times. This chain uses TRBV11-3 with TRBJ1-1; D gene unclear. Germline V lookup: CDR1 SGHNT, CDR2 YENEEA. With 6 bases removed from V and 5 bases from J, the gap between germline ends came to 16 bases. The CDR3 totals 14 residues. CDR3 nucleotide sequence: TGTGCCAGCAGGCGGGGAGGGAGAGATACTGAAGCTTTCTTT. Protein sequence: CASRRGGRDTEAFF.

This chain links TRBV18 with TRBJ2-7; 9 nucleotides align to TRBD1. The CDR3 loop spans 16 amino acids. Trimming at V came to 2 bases and at J to 4 bases, leaving 9 bases not matched to a gene. CDR1 and CDR2 (germline): KGHSH, LQKENI. This CDR3 reads CASSPSLDRGLYEQYF. DNA for the CDR3: TGTGCCAGCTCACCATCCCTGGACAGGGGTTTGTACGAGCAGTACTTC.

Here the CDR3 DNA reads TGTGCCAGCAGTCCTATCCGGGCAGAGACCCAGTACTTC. This encodes CASSPIRAETQYF. This chain uses TRBV7-2 with TRBJ2-5; unclear D gene. In germline, CDR1 is SGHTA, CDR2 FQGNSA. Trimming pared 6 bases from V and 4 bases from J, leaving 12 bases between. The CDR3 sequence is 13 residues long.

A few counts support this clonotype. The chain joins TRBV5-1 to TRBJ2-4; possibly TRBD1 for D (5 bases). The V gene lost 0 bases and the J gene lost 6 bases, with 10 bases spanning the gap. CDR1 and CDR2 from the germline V gene are SGHRS and YFSETQ. The CDR3 consists of 14 residues. The CDR3 coding sequence is TGCGCCAGCAGCTTGGAGGGGAATGGAAACATTCAGTACTTC. Protein: CASSLEGNGNIQYF.

This clonotype was counted many times. The genes are TRBV5-5 and TRBJ1-5; tentative D call: TRBD1 (5 bases). The CDR3 sequence is 16 residues long. Trimming shortened V by 4 bases and J by 2 bases, and 16 bases separated the two germline ends. Germline CDR1 reads SGHKS; CDR2 reads YYEKEE (reference sequence). DNA for the CDR3: TGTGCCAGCAGCCCGTCCCAGGGTCTTGGCAATCAGCCCCAGCATTTT. Protein: CASSPSQGLGNQPQHF.

The chain couples TRBV20-1 to TRBJ2-1; D may be TRBD2 (5 bases). This CDR3 has 12 residues. V was trimmed by 6 bases and J by 4 bases, leaving 10 bases between them. Germline CDR1 is DFQATT and CDR2 is SNEGSKA (reference sequence). The CDR3 sequence is CSAGERYNEQFF. The CDR3 nucleotides are TGCAGTGCGGGAGAGCGGTACAATGAGCAGTTCTTC.

The chain employs TRBV3-1 and TRBJ2-1, with D possibly being TRBD2 (5 bases). The V gene lost 0 bases and the J gene lost 2 bases, with 20 bases spanning the gap. Germline loops: CDR1 LGHDT, CDR2 YNNKEL (reference sequence). The CDR3 runs 19 residues. This chain's CDR3 is CASSQEGGGGGVPYNEQFF. DNA of the CDR3: TGTGCCAGCAGCCAAGAAGGTGGAGGAGGCGGTGTCCCCTACAATGAGCAGTTCTTC.

The V gene is TRBV5-1, the J gene TRBJ2-7; 7 nucleotides align to TRBD2. The V and J ends lost 4 bases and 0 bases, in that order; junction bases with no gene match: 7. Germline lookup yields CDR1 SGHRS and CDR2 YFSETQ. The CDR3 sequence is 15 residues long. The CDR3, as DNA: TGCGCCAGCAGCGTCCTAGCGGAGAGCTCCTACGAGCAGTACTTC. Translating gives CASSVLAESSYEQYF.

V gene TRBV5-1 combines with J gene TRBJ2-7; 11 bases are a match to TRBD2. Trimming took 1 base from V and 4 from J; bases not matched to a gene: 4. Per the germline V gene, CDR1 is SGHRS and CDR2 is YFSETQ. The CDR3 is 15 residues long. CDR3 nucleotide sequence: TGCGCCAGCAGCTTGACTAGCGGGGGACTATACGAGCAGTACTTC. Protein product: CASSLTSGGLYEQYF.

There are a few counts of this clonotype. The chain has TRBV4-3 and TRBJ2-7; maybe TRBD2 (6 bases). The CDR3 sequence is 14 residues long. The V gene's germline CDR1 is LGHNA and CDR2 YSLEER. V lost 5 bases and J lost 5, with 16 bases in between. CDR3 loop: CASSGEVMSNEQYF. The CDR3 DNA sequence: TGCGCCAGCAGCGGGGAGGTGATGAGCAACGAGCAGTACTTC.

Many counts were recorded for this clonotype. The chain combines TRBV6-2 or TRBV6-3 with TRBJ2-1, with TRBD1 matching 8 bases. The junction had 4 bases not matched to a gene; V was cut back by 7 bases and J by 2 bases. CDR1 is MNHEY and CDR2 is SVGEGT in the germline V gene. The CDR3 is made up of 14 amino acids. This CDR3 is CASNRQGTYNEQFF. The CDR3 nucleotides are TGTGCCAGCAATAGACAGGGGACCTACAATGAGCAGTTCTTC.

This clonotype was observed a handful of times. The chain joins TRBV7-8 to TRBJ1-5; D gene ambiguous. CDR3 length equals 15 residues. V was cut by 8 bases and J by 4 bases, with 18 bases left in between. CDR1 and CDR2 (germline): SGHVS, FQNEAQ. CDR3: CASAPPEHINQPQHF. CDR3 in DNA: TGTGCCAGCGCCCCCCCCGAGCATATTAATCAGCCCCAGCATTTT.

The V and J genes are TRBV5-6 and TRBJ1-5; D is ambiguous. The CDR3 runs to 14 residues. V shed 0 bases and J shed 3 bases, with 7 bases lying between them. Germline CDR1 SGHDT, CDR2 YYEEEE. CDR3: CASSLGQANQPQHF. The CDR3 DNA is TGTGCCAGCAGCTTGGGACAAGCCAATCAGCCCCAGCATTTT.

This clonotype was observed a few times. The V gene is TRBV29-1, the J gene TRBJ2-7; 12 nucleotides align to TRBD2. CDR3 length: 14 amino acids. Germline assignment: CDR1 SQVTM and CDR2 ANQGSEA. Trimming took 5 bases from V and 2 from J; bases not matched to a gene: 4. Here the CDR3 reads CSVLLAGGTYEQYF. The DNA for the CDR3 is TGCAGCGTTCTTCTAGCGGGAGGGACCTACGAGCAGTACTTC.

The sample holds a few counts of this clonotype. The V call is TRBV12-3 or TRBV12-4, the J call TRBJ1-5; 10 positions match TRBD1. J was trimmed by 2 bases and V by 6 bases; bases with no gene match: 7. This CDR3 is built from 16 residues. The CDR3: CASSRQGARGNQPQHF. As DNA, the CDR3 is TGTGCCAGCAGCCGACAGGGGGCAAGGGGCAATCAGCCCCAGCATTTT.

The rearrangement joins TRBV12-3 or TRBV12-4 to TRBJ2-5; D is perhaps TRBD2 (6 bases). Trimming took 8 bases from V and 2 from J, leaving 9 bases between them. This CDR3 is built from 12 residues. CDR3 nucleotide sequence: TGTGCCAGCGGGGGGAAACAAGAGACCCAGTACTTC. Translated, it gives CASGGKQETQYF.

This clonotype was seen a handful of times. V and J are TRBV7-2 and TRBJ2-7, with D possibly being TRBD2 (7 bases). Germline lookup yields CDR1 SGHTA and CDR2 FQGNSA. The CDR3 totals 14 residues. V shed 3 bases and J shed 3 bases, with 12 bases lying between them. This CDR3 is CASSFTGGFYEQYF. The DNA of the CDR3 is TGTGCCAGCAGCTTTACGGGGGGCTTCTACGAGCAGTACTTC. Variable domain in full (rest from reference TRBV7-2 and TRBJ2-7): GAGVSQSPSNKVTEKGKDVELRCDPISGHTALYWYRQSLGQGLEFLIYFQGNSAPDKSGLPSDRFSAERTGGSVSTLTIQRTQQEDSAVYLCASSFTGGFYEQYFGPGTRLTVT.

This clonotype has only a few counts. The chain couples TRBV4-1 to TRBJ2-1; D gene uncertain. Trimming took off 2 bases at V and 10 bases at J, with 12 bases between the two ends. This CDR3 is 13 amino acids long. Per the germline V gene, CDR1 is MGHRA and CDR2 is YSYEKL. The CDR3 reads CASSQTNTQEQFF. Here the CDR3 DNA reads TGCGCCAGCAGCCAAACTAACACGCAGGAGCAGTTCTTC.